These 9 T cell receptor beta chains were all obtained from the same sample, sequenced in a study of cytomegalovirus exposure and HLA in healthy donors. This PCR relied on a set of 60 Vbeta primers and 13 Jbeta primers. Method: immunoSEQ multiplex PCR; TCRdb's copy keeps in-frame clones and lacks some. The table records roughly 150,000 clones, about 74% of them present only once. The sample was PBMCs. These receptors were collected from a man aged 35-49 years in good health and CMV-seronegative.

This chain uses TRBV5-1 with TRBJ2-1; D might be TRBD2 (6 bases). Deletions cut 2 bases from V and 3 bases from J, with 9 bases between. Germline CDR1 SGHRS, CDR2 YFSETQ. This CDR3 is 14 amino acids long. The CDR3 here is CASSFWGVYNEQFF. The DNA of the CDR3 is TGCGCCAGCAGCTTCTGGGGGGTCTACAATGAGCAGTTCTTC.

The CDR3 here is CASSFGQVVGDTQYF. The CDR3 nucleotides are TGCGCCAGCAGCTTTGGACAGGTCGTCGGGGATACGCAGTATTTT. The chain links TRBV5-1 to TRBJ2-3, with 7 positions matching TRBD1. Germline assignment: CDR1 SGHRS and CDR2 YFSETQ. The CDR3 loop spans 15 amino acids. V trimming: 2 bases; J trimming: 6 bases; junction bases outside the gene matches: 9.

This sequence joins TRBV23-1 and TRBJ1-5; no clear D gene. TRBV23-1 belongs to the ORF category, with a function that is uncertain. Deletions cut 3 bases from V and 3 bases from J, with 18 bases between. The CDR3 totals 17 residues. CDR3 sequence (DNA): TGCGCCAGCAGTCACTCGAACTTACAGCAAGTCAATCAGCCCCAGCATTTT. Amino acid sequence: CASSHSNLQQVNQPQHF.

The chain has TRBV4-2 and TRBJ1-5; TRBD1 is a possible D gene (6 bases). The germline gives CDR1 LGHNA, CDR2 YNFKEQ. Trimming took 0 bases from V and 12 from J, leaving 18 bases between them. The CDR3 is 15 amino acids. CDR3 amino acids: CASSQELRGVERQHF. The CDR3 region has the DNA TGTGCCAGCAGCCAAGAACTCAGGGGTGTGGAGCGCCAGCATTTT.

CDR3 amino acids: CSVRREGHNEQYF. CDR3 nucleotide sequence: TGCAGCGTTCGGCGGGAGGGCCATAACGAGCAGTACTTC. J is TRBJ2-7 and V is TRBV29-1; 9 bases are a match to TRBD2. Germline loops: CDR1 SQVTM, CDR2 ANQGSEA. V shed 5 bases, J shed 5 bases, and the junction held 7 bases outside the gene matches. The CDR3 contains 13 residues.

This chain joins TRBV4-1 and TRBJ2-3, with 8 bases aligning to TRBD2. This CDR3 spans 17 amino acids. In germline, CDR1 is MGHRA, CDR2 YSYEKL. Germline trimming cut 0 bases from V and 3 bases from J; bases unmatched to any gene: 8. The CDR3 loop is CASSQDQVSGATDTQYF. The CDR3 nucleotides read TGCGCCAGCAGCCAAGATCAAGTTAGCGGGGCTACAGATACGCAGTATTTT.

This clone was picked up a small number of times. The chain couples TRBV5-1 to TRBJ1-1; D gene unclear. The CDR3 covers 15 residues. V lost 2 bases to trimming and J lost 2 bases, with 13 bases between them. Germline values: CDR1 SGHRS, CDR2 YFSETQ. Written as DNA, the CDR3 is TGCGCCAGCAGCTTCTCAGGTATACCCAACACTGAAGCTTTCTTT. It codes for CASSFSGIPNTEAFF.

The chain combines TRBV4-1 with TRBJ2-2, with 10 bases lining up with TRBD1. Per germline, CDR1 MGHRA and CDR2 YSYEKL. This CDR3 comprises 17 residues. Trimming removed 0 bases from V and 4 bases from J; junction bases left unmatched: 5. The CDR3 protein is CASSQETGTGATGELFF. CDR3 bases: TGCGCCAGCAGCCAAGAAACCGGGACAGGGGCCACCGGGGAGCTGTTTTTT.

V usage is TRBV15 and J usage is TRBJ2-7, with D possibly matching TRBD1 (6 bases). V lost 5 bases and J 5 bases, leaving 16 bases between the germline ends. The CDR3 runs to 14 residues. Germline V CDR1 and CDR2: LNHNV, YYDKDF (reference sequence). The DNA for the CDR3 is TGTGCCACCAGCCTCCTACAGGGCCCCCACGAGCAGTACTTC. Protein: CATSLLQGPHEQYF.